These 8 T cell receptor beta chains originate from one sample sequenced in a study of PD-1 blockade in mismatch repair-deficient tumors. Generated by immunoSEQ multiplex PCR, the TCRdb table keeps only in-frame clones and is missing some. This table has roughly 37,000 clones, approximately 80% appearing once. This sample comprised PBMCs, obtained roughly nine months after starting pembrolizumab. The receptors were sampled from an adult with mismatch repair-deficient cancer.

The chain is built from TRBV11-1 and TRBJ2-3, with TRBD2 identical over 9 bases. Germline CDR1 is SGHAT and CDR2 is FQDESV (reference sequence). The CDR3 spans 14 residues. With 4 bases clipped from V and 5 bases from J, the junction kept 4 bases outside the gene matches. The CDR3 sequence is CASSSSGKGDTQYF. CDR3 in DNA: TGTGCCAGCAGCTCTAGCGGGAAAGGAGATACGCAGTATTTT.

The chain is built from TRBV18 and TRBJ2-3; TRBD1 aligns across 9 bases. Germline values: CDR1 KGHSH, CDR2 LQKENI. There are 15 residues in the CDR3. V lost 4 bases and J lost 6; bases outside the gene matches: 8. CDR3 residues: CASSRRDRVGDTQYF. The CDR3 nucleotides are TGTGCCAGCTCACGTCGGGACAGGGTTGGGGATACGCAGTATTTT.

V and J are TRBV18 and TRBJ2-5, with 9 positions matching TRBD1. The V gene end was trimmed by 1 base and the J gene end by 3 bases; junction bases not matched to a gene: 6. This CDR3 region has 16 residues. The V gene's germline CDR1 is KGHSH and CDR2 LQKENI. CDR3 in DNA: TGTGCCAGCTCACCACGTCCGGGACAGGGAAAAGAGACCCAGTACTTC. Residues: CASSPRPGQGKETQYF.

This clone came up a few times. The CDR3 DNA reads TGTGCCAGCAGTGAAGTACTGCGCTACGAGCAGTACTTC. It specifies CASSEVLRYEQYF. This chain connects TRBV2 to TRBJ2-7; D unresolved. The CDR3 totals 13 residues. Germline V lookup: CDR1 SNHLY, CDR2 FYNNEI. Deletions cut 1 base from V and 3 bases from J, with 7 bases between. The variable domain in full, with the rest retrieved from reference TRBV2 and TRBJ2-7, is EPEVTQTPSHQVTQMGQEVILRCVPISNHLYFYWYRQILGQKVEFLVSFYNNEISEKSEIFDDQFSVERPDGSNFTLKIRSTKLEDSAMYFCASSEVLRYEQYFGPGTRLTVT.

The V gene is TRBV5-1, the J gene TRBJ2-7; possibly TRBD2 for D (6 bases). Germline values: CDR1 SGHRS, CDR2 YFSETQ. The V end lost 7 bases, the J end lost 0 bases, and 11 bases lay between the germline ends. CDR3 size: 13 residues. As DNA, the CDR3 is TGCGCCAGCTTCCGGGACTCCTCCTACGAGCAGTACTTC. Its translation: CASFRDSSYEQYF.

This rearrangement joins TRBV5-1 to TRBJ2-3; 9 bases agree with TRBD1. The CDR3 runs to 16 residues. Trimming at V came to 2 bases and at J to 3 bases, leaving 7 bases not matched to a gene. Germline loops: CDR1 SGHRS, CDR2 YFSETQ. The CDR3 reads CASSLQGATGTDTQYF. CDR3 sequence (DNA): TGCGCCAGCAGCTTACAGGGGGCGACCGGAACAGATACGCAGTATTTT.

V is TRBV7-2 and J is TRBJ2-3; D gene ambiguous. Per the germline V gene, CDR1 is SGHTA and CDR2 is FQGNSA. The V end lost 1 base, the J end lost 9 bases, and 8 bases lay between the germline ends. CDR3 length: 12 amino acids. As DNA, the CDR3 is TGTGCCAGCAGCTTAGGGCCTGCCACGCAGTATTTT. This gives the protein CASSLGPATQYF.

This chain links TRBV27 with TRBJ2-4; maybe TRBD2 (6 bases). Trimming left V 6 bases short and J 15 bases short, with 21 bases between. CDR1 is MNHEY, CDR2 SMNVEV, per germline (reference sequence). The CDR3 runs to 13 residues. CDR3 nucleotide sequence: TGTGCCAGCAGACCACACCTCGGCGCGGGGTCGTACTTC. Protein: CASRPHLGAGSYF.